The clone carrying this TCR beta chain occurred many times. Its target is unknown. V gave up 11 bases and J gave up 3 bases, with 18 bases separating them. CDR1 is ENHRY and CDR2 is SYGVKD in the germline V gene. The CDR3 loop spans 14 amino acids. This record comes from a study of T-cell memory formation after mild COVID-19. Study outcomes and limitations: Later expanders leaned CD4+, whereas day 15 to 85 contracting clones were balanced CD4/CD8. CM and EM subsets held most contracting CD4+ clones; EMRA held CD8+ ones. Prior to infection, memory already included some responding clones, suggesting cross-reactive memory joined.

It was 5'RACE with constant-segment primers that produced the TCR alpha and TCR beta cDNA libraries, which carried sample barcodes and UMIs. MiXCR was run by TCRdb on the 5' RACE reads, yielding one entry per CDR3 protein. The top ten clones hold 22% of a sample with about 360,000 distinct CDR3 sequences, approximately 15% of them seen once. The chain combines TRBV10-3 with TRBJ2-3; D assignment may be TRBD1 or TRBD2 (6 bases each). The sequence was obtained from a man in his late teens or twenties who had mild COVID-19 (a few samples of this study predate the infection). Cell type and time point are not known. The sample consisted of PBMCs or a T cell subset sorted from them (not recorded which). CDR3 protein: CAFADGGSTDTQYF. DNA of the CDR3: TGTGCCTTCGCCGACGGGGGCTCAACAGATACGCAGTATTTT.